A selection of T cell receptor beta chains follows, all from one sample in a study of blood T cell repertoires in COVID-19. Assay: immunoSEQ multiplex PCR; the TCRdb copy retains only in-frame clones and omits some. The table has about 110,000 clones, about 85% seen once; the top ten hold about 13%. Sequencing was performed on peripheral blood. The receptors derive from a human donor in a cohort sampled during active COVID-19. CDR3s include the opening cysteine and the closing phenylalanine or tryptophan. Each record gives: J gene, D gene, clone size, V gene, CDR3 protein, CDR3 DNA. The D gene is left open where the match is weak. Expanded clones get a size class; other rows say once, few or many, or leave the size out.

j_gene: TRBJ1-3
d_gene: -
abundance: -
v_gene: TRBV28
CDR3aa: CASNLQEGSGNTIYF
CDR3nt: TGTGCCAGCAATTTACAGGAGGGTTCTGGAAACACCATATATTTT

j_gene: TRBJ1-1
d_gene: -
abundance: -
v_gene: TRBV3-1/TRBV3-2
CDR3aa: CASSQGGGGGRTEAFF
CDR3nt: TGTGCCAGCAGCCAAGGTGGTGGCGGGGGGCGCACTGAAGCTTTCTTT

j_gene: TRBJ2-2
d_gene: -
abundance: -
v_gene: TRBV4-1
CDR3aa: CASSQGRAVGELFF
CDR3nt: TGCGCCAGCAGCCAAGGCAGGGCGGTCGGGGAGCTGTTTTTT

j_gene: TRBJ2-2
d_gene: -
abundance: -
v_gene: TRBV3-1/TRBV3-2
CDR3aa: CASSPLFGGNTGELFF
CDR3nt: TGTGCCAGCAGCCCCCTTTTCGGGGGGAACACCGGGGAGCTGTTTTTT

j_gene: TRBJ2-3
d_gene: -
abundance: -
v_gene: TRBV10-3
CDR3aa: CAISEGRGLVIDTQYF
CDR3nt: TGTGCCATCAGTGAGGGGCGGGGGCTCGTCATTGATACGCAGTATTTT

j_gene: TRBJ1-2
d_gene: -
abundance: -
v_gene: TRBV27
CDR3aa: CASSLSLVGRGNYGYTF
CDR3nt: TGTGCCAGCAGTTTATCTTTAGTGGGCAGGGGTAACTATGGCTACACCTTC

j_gene: TRBJ2-5
d_gene: -
abundance: few
v_gene: TRBV6-5
CDR3aa: CASTRGSEETQYF
CDR3nt: TGTGCCAGCACGCGGGGATCGGAAGAGACCCAGTACTTC

j_gene: TRBJ1-1
d_gene: -
abundance: -
v_gene: TRBV20-1
CDR3aa: CSARANTEAFF
CDR3nt: TGCAGTGCTAGAGCTAACACTGAAGCTTTCTTT

j_gene: TRBJ2-7
d_gene: TRBD1
abundance: few
v_gene: TRBV5-1
CDR3aa: CASSLAGTGEYEQYF
CDR3nt: TGCGCCAGCAGCTTGGCTGGGACAGGTGAATACGAGCAGTACTTC

j_gene: TRBJ2-7
d_gene: -
abundance: -
v_gene: TRBV19
CDR3aa: CASSVGSGYEQYF
CDR3nt: TGTGCCAGTAGTGTTGGGAGTGGCTACGAGCAGTACTTC

j_gene: TRBJ1-5
d_gene: -
abundance: -
v_gene: TRBV21-1
CDR3aa: CASSNPAKEGARGTSNQPQHF
CDR3nt: TGTGCCAGCAGCAACCCCGCTAAGGAGGGGGCCCGGGGGACCAGCAATCAGCCCCAGCATTTT

j_gene: TRBJ2-1
d_gene: -
abundance: few
v_gene: TRBV5-1
CDR3aa: CASSLEQVYNEQFF
CDR3nt: TGCGCCAGCAGCTTGGAGCAGGTATACAATGAGCAGTTCTTC

j_gene: TRBJ1-1
d_gene: TRBD1
abundance: -
v_gene: TRBV15
CDR3aa: CATSMPRQGDTEAFF
CDR3nt: TGTGCCACCAGCATGCCTCGACAGGGTGACACTGAAGCTTTCTTT

j_gene: TRBJ1-1
d_gene: -
abundance: few
v_gene: TRBV19
CDR3aa: CASSRGDSGTPNTEAFF
CDR3nt: TGTGCCAGTAGTCGAGGGGACTCCGGGACGCCCAACACTGAAGCTTTCTTT

j_gene: TRBJ2-5
d_gene: -
abundance: -
v_gene: TRBV21-1
CDR3aa: CASPGQAEKETQYF
CDR3nt: TGTGCCAGCCCCGGACAGGCAGAAAAAGAGACCCAGTACTTC

j_gene: TRBJ1-2
d_gene: -
abundance: -
v_gene: TRBV30
CDR3aa: CAWSGQVVGYTF
CDR3nt: TGTGCCTGGAGTGGACAGGTGGTTGGCTACACCTTC

j_gene: TRBJ2-2
d_gene: TRBD1
abundance: -
v_gene: TRBV2
CDR3aa: CASSLGTGYTGELFF
CDR3nt: TGTGCCAGCAGTTTGGGGACAGGGTACACCGGGGAGCTGTTTTTT

j_gene: TRBJ1-5
d_gene: -
abundance: -
v_gene: TRBV6-1
CDR3aa: CASSEGTSYQPQHF
CDR3nt: TGTGCCAGCAGTGAAGGGACTAGTTATCAGCCCCAGCATTTT